One and the same sample provided the 16 T cell receptor beta chains below, sequenced in a study of blood T cell repertoires in COVID-19. Only in-frame clones appear in the TCRdb table, and some are missing; sequencing was by immunoSEQ multiplex PCR. The data contain 95,000 to 150,000 clones, roughly 89% of them singletons. The sample consisted of peripheral blood. These receptors all stem from a man aged 35-49 years with acute or convalescent COVID-19.

This rearrangement joins TRBV11-2 to TRBJ2-7; maybe TRBD2 (6 bases). This CDR3 region has 15 residues. The V end lost 2 bases, the J end lost 6 bases, and 17 bases lay between the germline ends. The germline CDR1 and CDR2 sequences are SGHAT and FQNNGV. The CDR3 DNA sequence: TGTGCCAGCAGCTTAATCCCCCAGCTGCGGGGCGAGCAGTACTTC. Its translation is CASSLIPQLRGEQYF.

This chain uses TRBV7-9 with TRBJ1-4, with D possibly matching TRBD1 (5 bases). The CDR3 runs 17 residues. CDR1 and CDR2 (germline): SEHNR, FQNEAQ (reference sequence). V was trimmed by 7 bases and J by 7 bases, leaving 25 bases between them. Here the CDR3 DNA reads TGTGCCAGCACCATCACTGCAGCGGGGGGAAATGGTGAAAAACTGTTTTTT. It yields the protein CASTITAAGGNGEKLFF.

The chain couples TRBV5-4 to TRBJ1-2; perhaps TRBD1 as D (5 bases). Trimming cost V 4 bases and J 3 bases, with 16 bases left between them. The CDR3 has 15 amino acids. Germline loops: CDR1 SGHNT, CDR2 YYREEE (reference sequence). In DNA form, the CDR3 reads TGTGCCAGCAGCGAGGACACGTACCCCTACTATGGCTACACCTTC. Its translation is CASSEDTYPYYGYTF.

The genes are TRBV5-1 and TRBJ1-6, with a weak D call TRBD1 (5 bases). Germline V gene lookup returns CDR1 SGHRS and CDR2 YFSETQ. V gave up 6 bases and J gave up 1 base, with 8 bases separating them. This CDR3 has 14 amino acids. The CDR3 is CASKRTSYNSPLHF. CDR3 nucleotide sequence: TGCGCCAGCAAAAGGACATCCTATAATTCACCCCTCCACTTT.

V and J are TRBV7-2 and TRBJ2-1; D perhaps matches TRBD2 (5 bases). The V and J ends lost 0 bases and 0 bases respectively, with 9 bases between them. The CDR3 sequence is 16 residues long. Germline-derived CDR1 and CDR2 are SGHTA and FQGNSA. CDR3 amino acids: CASSLAPGSSYNEQFF. The CDR3 DNA sequence: TGTGCCAGCAGCTTAGCTCCGGGGAGCTCCTACAATGAGCAGTTCTTC.

The chain links TRBV30 to TRBJ2-3, with D perhaps matching TRBD2 (5 bases). Trimming pared 1 base from V and 3 bases from J, leaving 14 bases between. The CDR3 covers 15 residues. Germline lookup yields CDR1 GTSNPN and CDR2 SVGIG (reference sequence). Here the CDR3 reads CAWSGRVLGTDTQYF. The DNA of the CDR3 is TGTGCCTGGAGTGGGCGGGTACTCGGGACAGATACGCAGTATTTT.

This clone has a handful of counts. The chain has TRBV12-5 and TRBJ1-3, with D possibly being TRBD1 (6 bases). This CDR3 contains 17 residues. V lost 0 bases to trimming and J lost 0 bases, with 12 bases between them. Germline CDR1 LGHNT, CDR2 FRNRAP. The CDR3 nucleotides are TGTGCTAGTGGTTTGGTAGTGGGGGCAAACTCTGGAAACACCATATATTTT. Translating it yields CASGLVVGANSGNTIYF.

This clone was found a few times. This chain connects TRBV3-1 (or the pseudogene TRBV3-2) to TRBJ1-1, with TRBD1 matching 7 bases. The CDR3 loop spans 13 amino acids. With 8 bases clipped from V and 6 bases from J, the junction kept 9 bases outside the gene matches. The germline V gene encodes CDR1 LGHDT and CDR2 YNNKEL (reference sequence). CDR3 DNA: TGTGCCAGCTACAGCCGGCAGGGGGCTGAAGCTTTCTTT. This gives the protein CASYSRQGAEAFF.

This rearrangement joins TRBV5-1 to TRBJ1-2; TRBD1 aligns across 10 bases. The CDR3 has 13 amino acids. Trimming removed 2 bases from V and 8 bases from J; junction bases left unmatched: 3. Germline-derived CDR1 and CDR2 are SGHRS and YFSETQ. CDR3 residues: CASSFGQGGGYTF. Here the CDR3 DNA reads TGCGCCAGCAGCTTTGGACAGGGGGGAGGCTACACCTTC.

CDR3 sequence reads: CASSQVNNSPLHF. CDR3 DNA sequence: TGTGCCAGCAGCCAAGTTAATAATTCACCCCTCCACTTT. The chain couples TRBV14 to TRBJ1-6; no firm D call. Deletions cut 1 base from V and 5 bases from J, with 3 bases between. CDR3 size: 13 residues. Germline CDR1 and CDR2: SGHDN and FVKESK.

This chain joins TRBV15 and TRBJ2-5; TRBD1 is a possible D gene (6 bases). The length of the CDR3 is 13 residues. Trimming pared 5 bases from V and 5 bases from J, leaving 12 bases between. CDR1 and CDR2 from the germline V gene are LNHNV and YYDKDF (reference sequence). The CDR3 nucleotides are TGTGCCACCAGCGTACAGGGAGAGGAGACCCAGTACTTC. The encoded protein is CATSVQGEETQYF.

The chain is built from TRBV4-2 and TRBJ1-1; D is unresolved. From germline, CDR1 is LGHNA and CDR2 YNFKEQ. This CDR3 region has 13 residues. Trimming removed 2 bases at V and 6 bases at J, with 10 bases between. The DNA of the CDR3 is TGTGCCAGCAGCCAAAACCCCGAGTCTGAAGCTTTCTTT. It yields the protein CASSQNPESEAFF.

The CDR3, as DNA: TGTGCCTGGACGTGGGGCGGCGGAGCCCTGAACACTGAAGCTTTCTTT. This sequence encodes CAWTWGGGALNTEAFF. This chain connects TRBV30 to TRBJ1-1; a possible D gene is TRBD1 (5 bases). CDR3 length equals 16 residues. Germline lookup yields CDR1 GTSNPN and CDR2 SVGIG (reference sequence). V lost 4 bases and J lost 0, with 18 bases in between.

The V gene is TRBV19, the J gene TRBJ1-6; 8 bases map to TRBD1. Germline CDR1 is LNHDA and CDR2 is SQIVND (reference sequence). The CDR3 is made up of 14 amino acids. The V segment lost 7 bases and the J segment 7 bases; nucleotides outside the gene matches: 6. This CDR3 is CASTRTGRNSPLHF. The CDR3 DNA reads as TGTGCCAGTACCCGGACAGGGAGAAATTCACCCCTCCACTTT.

The CDR3 coding sequence is TGTGCCAGTGCCGCGGGGTTGTTAGGCTACACCTTC. It codes for CASAAGLLGYTF. This chain links TRBV28 with TRBJ1-2; D remains unclear. V was cut by 9 bases and J by 8 bases, with 16 bases left in between. CDR1 MDHEN and CDR2 SYDVKM come from the germline V gene. The CDR3 is 12 residues long.

The chain uses TRBV9 and TRBJ2-5, with 9 bases matching TRBD1. The CDR3 runs 14 residues. V shed 4 bases, J shed 5 bases, and the junction held 6 bases outside the gene matches. Germline V gives CDR1 SGDLS, CDR2 YYNGEE. The CDR3 loop is CASSPQGAEETQYF. DNA for the CDR3: TGTGCCAGCAGCCCACAGGGGGCGGAGGAGACCCAGTACTTC.